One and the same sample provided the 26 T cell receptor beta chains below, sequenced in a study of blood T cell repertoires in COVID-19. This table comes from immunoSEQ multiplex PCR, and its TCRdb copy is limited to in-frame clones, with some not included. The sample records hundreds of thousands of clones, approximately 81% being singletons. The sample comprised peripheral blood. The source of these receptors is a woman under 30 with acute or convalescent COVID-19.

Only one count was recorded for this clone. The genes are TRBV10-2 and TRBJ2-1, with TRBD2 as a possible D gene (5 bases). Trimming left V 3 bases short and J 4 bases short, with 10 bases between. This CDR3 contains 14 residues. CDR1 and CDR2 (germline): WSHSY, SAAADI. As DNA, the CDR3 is TGCGCCAGCAGTGACTCTAGCAGGTACAATGAGCAGTTCTTC. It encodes CASSDSSRYNEQFF.

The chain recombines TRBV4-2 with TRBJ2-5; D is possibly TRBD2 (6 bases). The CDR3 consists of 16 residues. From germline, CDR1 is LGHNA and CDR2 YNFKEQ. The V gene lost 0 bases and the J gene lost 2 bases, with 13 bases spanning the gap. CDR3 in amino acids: CASSQDGGSGQETQYF. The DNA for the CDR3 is TGTGCCAGCAGCCAAGATGGCGGTAGCGGACAAGAGACCCAGTACTTC.

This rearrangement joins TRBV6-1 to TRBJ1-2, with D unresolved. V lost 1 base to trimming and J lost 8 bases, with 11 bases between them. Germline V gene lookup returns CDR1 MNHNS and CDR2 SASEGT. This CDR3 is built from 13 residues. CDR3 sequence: CASSEGEVGGYTF. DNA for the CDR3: TGTGCCAGCAGTGAAGGGGAGGTGGGGGGCTACACCTTC.

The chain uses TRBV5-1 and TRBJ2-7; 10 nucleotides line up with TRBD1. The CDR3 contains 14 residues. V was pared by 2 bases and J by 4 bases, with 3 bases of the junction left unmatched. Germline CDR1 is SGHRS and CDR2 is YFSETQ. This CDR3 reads CASSFGTGVYEQYF. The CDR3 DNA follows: TGCGCCAGCAGCTTCGGGACAGGGGTGTACGAGCAGTACTTC.

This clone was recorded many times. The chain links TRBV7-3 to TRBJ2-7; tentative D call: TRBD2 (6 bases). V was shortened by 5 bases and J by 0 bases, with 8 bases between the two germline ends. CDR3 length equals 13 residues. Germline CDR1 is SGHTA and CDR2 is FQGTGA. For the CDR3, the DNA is TGTGCCAGCAGCCCGGGACTCTCCTACGAGCAGTACTTC. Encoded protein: CASSPGLSYEQYF.

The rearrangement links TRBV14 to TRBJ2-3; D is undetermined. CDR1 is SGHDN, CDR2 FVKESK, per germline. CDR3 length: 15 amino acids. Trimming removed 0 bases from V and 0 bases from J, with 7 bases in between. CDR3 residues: CASSQEVGSTDTQYF. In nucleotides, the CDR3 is TGTGCCAGCAGCCAAGAGGTCGGTAGCACAGATACGCAGTATTTT.

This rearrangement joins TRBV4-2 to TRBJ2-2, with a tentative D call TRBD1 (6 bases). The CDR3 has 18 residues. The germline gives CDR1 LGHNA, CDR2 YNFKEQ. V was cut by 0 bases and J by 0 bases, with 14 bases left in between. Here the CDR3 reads CASSQEAPGTTNTGELFF. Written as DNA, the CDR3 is TGTGCCAGCAGCCAAGAGGCACCCGGGACAACGAACACCGGGGAGCTGTTTTTT.

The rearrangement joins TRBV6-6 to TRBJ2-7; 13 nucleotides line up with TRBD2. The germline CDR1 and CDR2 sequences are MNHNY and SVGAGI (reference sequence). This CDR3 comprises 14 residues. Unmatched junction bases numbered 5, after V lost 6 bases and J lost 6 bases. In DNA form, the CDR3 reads TGTGCCAGCAGAACACTAGCGGGGGGGCTCGAGCAGTACTTC. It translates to CASRTLAGGLEQYF.

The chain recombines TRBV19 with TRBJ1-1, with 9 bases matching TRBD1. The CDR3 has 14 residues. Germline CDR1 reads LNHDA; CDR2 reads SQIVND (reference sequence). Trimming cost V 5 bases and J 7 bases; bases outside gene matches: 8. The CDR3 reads CASSATGTGNEAFF. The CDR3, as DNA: TGTGCCAGTAGTGCAACCGGGACAGGGAATGAAGCTTTCTTT.

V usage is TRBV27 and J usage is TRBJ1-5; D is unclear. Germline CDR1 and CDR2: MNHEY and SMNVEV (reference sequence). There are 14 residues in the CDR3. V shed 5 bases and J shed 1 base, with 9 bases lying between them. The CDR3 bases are TGTGCCAGCAGTACTCTAGAGAGCAATCAGCCCCAGCATTTT. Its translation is CASSTLESNQPQHF.

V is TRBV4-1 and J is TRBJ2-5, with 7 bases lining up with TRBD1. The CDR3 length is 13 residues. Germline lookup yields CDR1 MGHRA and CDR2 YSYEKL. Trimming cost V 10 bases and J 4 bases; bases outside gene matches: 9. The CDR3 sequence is CATVPTGRETQYF. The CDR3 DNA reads TGCGCCACCGTACCGACAGGGCGAGAGACCCAGTACTTC.

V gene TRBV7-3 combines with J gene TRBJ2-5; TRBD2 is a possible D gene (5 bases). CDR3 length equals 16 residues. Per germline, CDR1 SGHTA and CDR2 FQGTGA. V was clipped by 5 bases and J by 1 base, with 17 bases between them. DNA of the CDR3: TGTGCCAGCAGCCCCGGAAATCTAGCCCCCCAAGAGACCCAGTACTTC. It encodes CASSPGNLAPQETQYF.

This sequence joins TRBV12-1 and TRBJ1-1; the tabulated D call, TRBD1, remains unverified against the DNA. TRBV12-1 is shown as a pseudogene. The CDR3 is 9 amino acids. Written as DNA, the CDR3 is TGTGCCAGCAGTTCCAGAGCTTTCTTT. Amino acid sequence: CASSSRAFF.

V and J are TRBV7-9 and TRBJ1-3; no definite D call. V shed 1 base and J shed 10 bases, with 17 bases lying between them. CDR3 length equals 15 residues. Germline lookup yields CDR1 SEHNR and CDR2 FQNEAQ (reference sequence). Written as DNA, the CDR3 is TGTGCCAGCAGCTTAGTTTTTCCCGGGGAAGGGACCATATATTTT. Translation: CASSLVFPGEGTIYF. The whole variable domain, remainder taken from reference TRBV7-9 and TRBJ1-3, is DTGVSQNPRHKITKRGQNVTFRCDPISEHNRLYWYRQTLGQGPEFLTYFQNEAQLEKSRLLSDRFSAERPKGSFSTLEIQRTEQGDSAMYLCASSLVFPGEGTIYFGEGSWLTVV.

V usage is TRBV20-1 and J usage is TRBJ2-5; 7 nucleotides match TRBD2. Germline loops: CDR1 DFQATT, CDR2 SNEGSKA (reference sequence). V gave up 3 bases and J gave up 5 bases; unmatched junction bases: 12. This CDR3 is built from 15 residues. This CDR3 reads CSASELGGGYETQYF. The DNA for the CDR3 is TGCAGTGCTAGTGAGCTTGGGGGAGGGTACGAGACCCAGTACTTC.

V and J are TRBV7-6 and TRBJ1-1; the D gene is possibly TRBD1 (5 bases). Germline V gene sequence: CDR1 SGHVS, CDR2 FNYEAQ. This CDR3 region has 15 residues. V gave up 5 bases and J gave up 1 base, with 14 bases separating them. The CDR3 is CASSARVGGNTEAFF. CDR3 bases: TGTGCCAGCAGCGCCAGGGTGGGTGGGAACACTGAAGCTTTCTTT.

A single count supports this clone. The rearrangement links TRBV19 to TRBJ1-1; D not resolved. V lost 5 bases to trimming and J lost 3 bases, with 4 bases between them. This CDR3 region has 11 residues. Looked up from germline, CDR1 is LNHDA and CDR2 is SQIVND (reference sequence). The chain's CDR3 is CASSRDTEAFF. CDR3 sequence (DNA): TGTGCCAGTAGTCGGGACACTGAAGCTTTCTTT.

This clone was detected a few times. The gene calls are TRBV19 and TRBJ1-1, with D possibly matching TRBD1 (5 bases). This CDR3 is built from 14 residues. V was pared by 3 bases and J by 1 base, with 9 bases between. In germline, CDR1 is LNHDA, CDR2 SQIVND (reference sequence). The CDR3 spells CASSILRGNTEAFF. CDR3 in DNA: TGTGCCAGTAGTATTCTAAGGGGGAACACTGAAGCTTTCTTT.

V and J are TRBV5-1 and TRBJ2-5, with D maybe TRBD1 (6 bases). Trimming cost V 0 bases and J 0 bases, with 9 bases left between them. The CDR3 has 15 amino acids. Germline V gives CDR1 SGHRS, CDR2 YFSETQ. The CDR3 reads CASSLAGTHQETQYF. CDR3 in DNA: TGCGCCAGCAGCTTGGCAGGGACACACCAAGAGACCCAGTACTTC.

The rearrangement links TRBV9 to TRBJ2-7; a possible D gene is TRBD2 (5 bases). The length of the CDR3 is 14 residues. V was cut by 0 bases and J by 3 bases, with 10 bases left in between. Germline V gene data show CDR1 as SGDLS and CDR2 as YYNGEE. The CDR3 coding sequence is TGTGCCAGCAGCGTAGGAGGGAGCGGCTACGAGCAGTACTTC. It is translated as CASSVGGSGYEQYF.

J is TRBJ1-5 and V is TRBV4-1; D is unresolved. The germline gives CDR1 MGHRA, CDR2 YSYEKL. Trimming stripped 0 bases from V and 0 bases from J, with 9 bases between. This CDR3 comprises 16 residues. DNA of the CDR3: TGCGCCAGCAGCCAAGATCCAGGCAATAGCAATCAGCCCCAGCATTTT. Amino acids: CASSQDPGNSNQPQHF.

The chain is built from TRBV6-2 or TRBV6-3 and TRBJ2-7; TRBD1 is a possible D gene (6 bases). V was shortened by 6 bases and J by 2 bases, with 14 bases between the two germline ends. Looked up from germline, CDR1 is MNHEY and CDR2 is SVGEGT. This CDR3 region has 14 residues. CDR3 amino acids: CASSMTGTAYEQYF. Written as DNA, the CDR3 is TGTGCCAGCAGCATGACAGGTACAGCCTACGAGCAGTACTTC.

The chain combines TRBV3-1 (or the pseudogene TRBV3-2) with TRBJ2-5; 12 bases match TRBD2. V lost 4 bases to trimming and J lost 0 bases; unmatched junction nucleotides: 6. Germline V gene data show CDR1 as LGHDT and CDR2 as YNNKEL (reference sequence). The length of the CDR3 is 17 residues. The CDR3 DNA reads TGTGCCAGCAGCCCTCTCACTAGCGGGGGGCACCAAGAGACCCAGTACTTC. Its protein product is CASSPLTSGGHQETQYF.

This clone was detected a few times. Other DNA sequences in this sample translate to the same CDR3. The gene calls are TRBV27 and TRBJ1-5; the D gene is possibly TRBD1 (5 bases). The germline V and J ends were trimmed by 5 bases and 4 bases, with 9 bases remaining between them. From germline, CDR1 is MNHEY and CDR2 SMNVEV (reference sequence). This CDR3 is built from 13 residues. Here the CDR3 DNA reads TGTGCCAGCAGTCCCCAGGGAAATCAGCCCCAGCATTTT. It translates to CASSPQGNQPQHF.

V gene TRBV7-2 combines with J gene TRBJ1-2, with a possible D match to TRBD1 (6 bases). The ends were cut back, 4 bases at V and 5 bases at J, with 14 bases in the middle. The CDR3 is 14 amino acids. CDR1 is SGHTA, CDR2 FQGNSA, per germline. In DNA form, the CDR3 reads TGTGCCAGCAGCTCCGCGGGGGGCTTGTATGGCTACACCTTC. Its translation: CASSSAGGLYGYTF.

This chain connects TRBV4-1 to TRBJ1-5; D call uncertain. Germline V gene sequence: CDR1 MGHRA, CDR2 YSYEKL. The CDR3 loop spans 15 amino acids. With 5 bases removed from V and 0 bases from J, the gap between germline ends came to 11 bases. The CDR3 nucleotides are TGCGCCAGCAGCTGGGCCACAGATAGCAATCAGCCCCAGCATTTT. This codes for CASSWATDSNQPQHF.